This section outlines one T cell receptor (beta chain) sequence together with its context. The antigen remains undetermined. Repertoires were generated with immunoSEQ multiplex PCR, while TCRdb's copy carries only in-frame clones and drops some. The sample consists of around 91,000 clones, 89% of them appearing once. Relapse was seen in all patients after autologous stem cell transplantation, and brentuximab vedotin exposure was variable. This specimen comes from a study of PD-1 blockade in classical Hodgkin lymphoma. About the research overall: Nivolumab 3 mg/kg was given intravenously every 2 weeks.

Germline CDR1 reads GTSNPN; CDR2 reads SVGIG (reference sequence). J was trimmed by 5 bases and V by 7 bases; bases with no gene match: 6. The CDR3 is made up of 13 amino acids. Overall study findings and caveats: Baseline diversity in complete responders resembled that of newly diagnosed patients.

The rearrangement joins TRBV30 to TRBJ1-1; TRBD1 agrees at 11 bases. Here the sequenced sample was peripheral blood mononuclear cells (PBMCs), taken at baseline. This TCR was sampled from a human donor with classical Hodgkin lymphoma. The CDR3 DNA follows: TGTGCCTCGAGGACAGGGGGCGAGACTGAAGCTTTCTTT. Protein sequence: CASRTGGETEAFF. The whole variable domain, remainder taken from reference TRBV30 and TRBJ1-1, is SQTIHQWPATLVQPVGSPLSLECTVEGTSNPNLYWYRQAAGRGLQLLFYSVGIGQISSEVPQNLSASRPQDRQFILSSKKLLLSDSGFYLCASRTGGETEAFFGQGTRLTVV.